The 20 T cell receptor beta chains given below trace back to one sample, sequenced in a study of human T cells and chemical hapten exposure. Each CDR3 protein is one row after TCRdb ran MiXCR on the RACE reads. The sample lists some 300,000 distinct CDR3 sequences, over 5% occurring once. Time point described: pre-sensitization, week 0. Treatment of the sample: therapeutic diphenylcyclopropenone sensitization with weekly scalp DPC. Sample: whole blood, taken in connection with sensitization to the hapten diphenylcyclopropenone (DPC). The receptors shown here come from a young woman with alopecia areata. Some clones in this sample may be carry-over from other donors' samples.

V is TRBV11-2 and J is TRBJ2-1; TRBD2 matches 11 bases. V trimming: 2 bases; J trimming: 6 bases; junction bases outside the gene matches: 15. The CDR3 runs 19 residues. The germline gives CDR1 SGHAT, CDR2 FQNNGV. The CDR3 nucleotides are TGTGCCAGCAGCTTACGGGGTAGCGGGGGGGCCTTTGGTGCCAATGAGCAGTTCTTC. This gives the protein CASSLRGSGGAFGANEQFF.

This clonotype was recorded at least ten times. The chain links TRBV29-1 to TRBJ2-4, with 8 bases matching TRBD1. Germline CDR1 and CDR2: SQVTM and ANQGSEA. Trimming took 7 bases from V and 7 from J; bases not matched to a gene: 6. The CDR3 loop spans 12 amino acids. The CDR3 DNA reads as TGCAGCGCTCGACAGGGGTGGAACATTCAGTACTTC. Protein: CSARQGWNIQYF.

This clonotype was seen more than once but under ten times. The V and J genes are TRBV7-2 and TRBJ1-3; TRBD1 might be the D (5 bases). The V and J ends lost 5 bases and 0 bases respectively, with 14 bases between them. This CDR3 spans 16 amino acids. The V gene's germline CDR1 is SGHTA and CDR2 FQGNSA. Here the CDR3 DNA reads TGTGCCAGCAGCCAAGACAGCCCATACTCTGGAAACACCATATATTTT. Translated, it gives CASSQDSPYSGNTIYF.

This clonotype was picked up many times. V usage is TRBV6-2 or TRBV6-3 and J usage is TRBJ2-5; no firm D call. The CDR3 has 13 residues. Per the germline V gene, CDR1 is MNHEY and CDR2 is SVGEGT. Trimming took 2 bases from V and 2 from J, leaving 6 bases between them. This chain's CDR3 is CASSYDTQETQYF. The CDR3 DNA reads as TGTGCCAGCAGTTACGACACTCAAGAGACCCAGTACTTC.

This clonotype was seen repeatedly, ten times or more. This rearrangement joins TRBV7-9 to TRBJ1-1; D might be TRBD1 (5 bases). Trimming pared 3 bases from V and 4 bases from J, leaving 12 bases between. Per the germline V gene, CDR1 is SEHNR and CDR2 is FQNEAQ (reference sequence). The CDR3 has 14 residues. CDR3 in amino acids: CASSFPRRGTEAFF. DNA of the CDR3: TGTGCCAGCAGCTTTCCCCGTAGGGGCACTGAAGCTTTCTTT.

This clonotype has more than one count but fewer than ten. The CDR3 sequence: CASIDYNYGYTF. The CDR3, as DNA: TGTGCCAGCATCGACTATAACTATGGCTACACCTTC. The V gene is TRBV3-1, the J gene TRBJ1-2; D is unresolved. The germline V and J ends were trimmed by 7 bases and 1 base, with 7 bases remaining between them. Germline V CDR1 and CDR2: LGHDT, YNNKEL (reference sequence). This CDR3 spans 12 amino acids.

This clonotype has just a few counts. The chain employs TRBV6-6 and TRBJ2-3, with D maybe TRBD2 (6 bases). Germline CDR1 is MNHNY and CDR2 is SVGAGI (reference sequence). Trimming left V 11 bases short and J 2 bases short, with 11 bases between. The CDR3 has 12 amino acids. As DNA, the CDR3 is TGTGCCGTCGGCGGGGTCACAGATACGCAGTATTTT. Translating gives CAVGGVTDTQYF.

This clonotype showed up many times. V gene TRBV6-5 combines with J gene TRBJ1-1; tentative D call: TRBD1 (6 bases). V was cut by 4 bases and J by 1 base, with 13 bases left in between. The CDR3 loop spans 15 amino acids. Per the germline V gene, CDR1 is MNHEY and CDR2 is SVGAGI. The CDR3 sequence: CASSLSGTQNTEAFF. The CDR3 coding sequence is TGTGCCAGCAGTTTATCCGGGACACAGAACACTGAAGCTTTCTTT.

This clonotype turned up a few times. V gene TRBV3-1 combines with J gene TRBJ2-3; 9 bases are a match to TRBD2. The CDR3 contains 17 residues. J gave up 2 bases and V 5 bases, and 11 bases lay outside the gene matches. Looked up from germline, CDR1 is LGHDT and CDR2 is YNNKEL (reference sequence). DNA of the CDR3: TGTGCCAGCAGCGGATCTCCGCGGGGGGGCCCCACAGATACGCAGTATTTT. It encodes CASSGSPRGGPTDTQYF.

This clonotype was observed a handful of times. V is TRBV27 and J is TRBJ2-6, with D possibly TRBD1 on 5 matching bases. The CDR3 contains 17 residues. The V end was cut by 6 bases, the J end by 0 bases, with 15 bases between. CDR1 is MNHEY, CDR2 SMNVEV, per germline (reference sequence). The CDR3 reads CASRPGIRRSGANVLTF. CDR3 coding DNA: TGTGCCAGCAGGCCAGGGATACGGCGCTCTGGGGCCAACGTCCTGACTTTC.

CDR3 region: CASSLGVRSRGTEAFF. The CDR3 bases are TGCGCCAGCAGCTTGGGAGTGCGGAGCCGGGGCACTGAAGCTTTCTTT. This chain joins TRBV5-1 and TRBJ1-1; D call uncertain. Germline V gene lookup returns CDR1 SGHRS and CDR2 YFSETQ. Trimming shortened V by 0 bases and J by 4 bases, and 16 bases separated the two germline ends. The CDR3 spans 16 residues.

This chain links TRBV7-2 with TRBJ2-1; 8 positions agree with TRBD1. Germline trimming cut 5 bases from V and 8 bases from J; bases unmatched to any gene: 14. The germline V gene has CDR1 SGHTA and CDR2 FQGNSA. This CDR3 is built from 16 residues. DNA of the CDR3: TGTGCCAGCAGCACTCGTCCCGGGACAGGACGGGATGAGCAGTTCTTC. Translating it yields CASSTRPGTGRDEQFF. Full variable domain (missing parts from reference TRBV7-2 and TRBJ2-1): GAGVSQSPSNKVTEKGKDVELRCDPISGHTALYWYRQSLGQGLEFLIYFQGNSAPDKSGLPSDRFSAERTGGSVSTLTIQRTQQEDSAVYLCASSTRPGTGRDEQFFGPGTRLTVL.

This clonotype was seen repeatedly, ten times or more. The chain combines TRBV24-1 with TRBJ2-3; no reliable D call. V lost 2 bases and J lost 1, with 12 bases in between. The CDR3 has 16 residues. Germline V gene sequence: CDR1 KGHDR, CDR2 SFDVKD. The CDR3 sequence is CATSDSPGRGTDTQYF. The CDR3 coding sequence is TGTGCCACCAGTGATTCCCCCGGACGAGGCACAGATACGCAGTATTTT.

This clonotype showed up many times. V and J are TRBV5-6 and TRBJ2-7; a weak D match, TRBD1 (6 bases). V shed 0 bases and J shed 7 bases, with 17 bases lying between them. The CDR3 is made up of 15 amino acids. CDR1 is SGHDT and CDR2 is YYEEEE in the germline V gene. The CDR3 DNA reads TGTGCCAGCAGCTTGGAAGGGACAAATCCGAGGGAGCAGTACTTC. It is translated as CASSLEGTNPREQYF.

The table lists this clonotype with many counts. The chain uses TRBV6-2 or TRBV6-3 and TRBJ2-7, with D maybe TRBD2 (6 bases). Germline lookup yields CDR1 MNHEY and CDR2 SVGEGT. Trimming removed 8 bases from V and 1 base from J, with 6 bases in between. The CDR3 runs to 11 residues. The CDR3 here is CASGGSYEQYF. The CDR3 DNA sequence: TGTGCCAGCGGGGGGTCCTACGAGCAGTACTTC.

This clonotype appeared a few times. A much larger clone sits a single nucleotide away, making a read error possible. The V call is TRBV28, the J call TRBJ1-2; D call uncertain. V was clipped by 3 bases and J by 3 bases, with 8 bases between them. The germline CDR1 and CDR2 sequences are MDHEN and SYDVKM. This CDR3 spans 13 amino acids. This CDR3 reads CASSLIADYGYTF. In nucleotides, the CDR3 is TGTGCCAGCAGTTTGATCGCCGACTATGGCTACACCTTC.

This clonotype showed up just a few times. This chain uses TRBV6-1 with TRBJ1-1; no clear D. Germline CDR1 and CDR2: MNHNS and SASEGT. V shed 5 bases and J shed 3 bases, with 10 bases lying between them. The CDR3 loop spans 13 amino acids. The CDR3 sequence: CASSLNYHTEAFF. As DNA, the CDR3 is TGTGCCAGCAGTTTAAACTATCACACTGAAGCTTTCTTT.

This clonotype was seen more than once but under ten times. This sequence joins TRBV29-1 and TRBJ1-5; D ambiguous. This CDR3 region has 16 residues. The germline V gene has CDR1 SQVTM and CDR2 ANQGSEA. Trimming cost V 1 base and J 3 bases, with 16 bases left between them. The CDR3 nucleotides are TGCAGCGTTGAAGTTACGGACGGCCGGAACAATCAGCCCCAGCATTTT. Amino acids: CSVEVTDGRNNQPQHF.

This clonotype was seen many times. The chain joins TRBV28 to TRBJ2-7, with D possibly called TRBD1 or TRBD2 (5 bases each). The V end lost 3 bases, the J end lost 0 bases, and 24 bases lay between the germline ends. The CDR3 extends over 19 amino acids. Germline loops: CDR1 MDHEN, CDR2 SYDVKM. CDR3 DNA: TGTGCCAGCAGTTTTATGACCGGGACCGTGATAGTAGACTCCTACGAGCAGTACTTC. This gives the protein CASSFMTGTVIVDSYEQYF.

The chain couples TRBV14 to TRBJ2-3, with 7 bases fitting TRBD2. With 3 bases clipped from V and 7 bases from J, the junction kept 4 bases outside the gene matches. The germline CDR1 and CDR2 sequences are SGHDN and FVKESK. CDR3 size: 13 residues. This CDR3 reads CASSQGTTYTQYF. As DNA, the CDR3 is TGTGCCAGCAGCCAGGGGACTACCTATACGCAGTATTTT.